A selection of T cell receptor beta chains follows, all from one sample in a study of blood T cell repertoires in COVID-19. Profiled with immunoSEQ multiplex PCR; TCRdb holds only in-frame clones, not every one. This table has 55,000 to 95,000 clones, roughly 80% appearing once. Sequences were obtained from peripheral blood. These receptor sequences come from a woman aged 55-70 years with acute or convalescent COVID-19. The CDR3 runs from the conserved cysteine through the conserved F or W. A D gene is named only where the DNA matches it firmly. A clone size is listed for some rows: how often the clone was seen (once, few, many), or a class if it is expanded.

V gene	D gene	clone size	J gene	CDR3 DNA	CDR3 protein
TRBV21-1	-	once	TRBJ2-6	TGTGCCAGCAGGGGACAGCATCACTCTGGGGCCAACGTCCTGACTTTC	CASRGQHHSGANVLTF
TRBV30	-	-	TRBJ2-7	TGTGCCTGGAGTCGTGACAGATACGAGCAGTACTTC	CAWSRDRYEQYF
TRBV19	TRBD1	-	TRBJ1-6	TGTGCCAGTAGGATGACCGGGACAGCTCTTGGGTCGGCCCTCCACTTT	CASRMTGTALGSALHF
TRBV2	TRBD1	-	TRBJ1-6	TGTGCCAGCACCCGGGACAGGTTCTCCTCCGGATCACCCCTCCACTTT	CASTRDRFSSGSPLHF
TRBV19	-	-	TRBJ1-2	TGTGCCAGTAGTATCCCGTGGACAGCGTACTATGGCTACACCTTC	CASSIPWTAYYGYTF
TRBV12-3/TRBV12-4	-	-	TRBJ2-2	TGTGCCAGCACCCTAGTAAGCGGGGAGCTGTTTTTT	CASTLVSGELFF
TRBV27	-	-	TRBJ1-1	TGTGCCAGCAGTTTAACTTGGGAGATGAACACTGAAGCTTTCTTT	CASSLTWEMNTEAFF
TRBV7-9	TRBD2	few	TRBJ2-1	TGTGCCAGCAGCTACCCCCGGGGACTAGCTAGTATGGATGAGCAGTTCTTC	CASSYPRGLASMDEQFF
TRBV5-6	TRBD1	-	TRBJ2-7	TGTGCCAGCAGCTATAACAGGGGGAGCTCCTACGAGCAGTACTTC	CASSYNRGSSYEQYF
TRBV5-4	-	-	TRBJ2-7	TGTGCCAGCAGCTTGGAACAGGTCGGCGAGCAGTACTTC	CASSLEQVGEQYF
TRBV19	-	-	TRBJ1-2	TGTGCCAGTAGCACTCTCAAGCGGGGCTATGGCTACACCTTC	CASSTLKRGYGYTF
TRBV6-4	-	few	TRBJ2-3	TGTGCCAGCAGTGACGGGCGGGCACAGTATTTT	CASSDGRAQYF
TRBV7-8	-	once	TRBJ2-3	TGTGCCAGCATCCCTGGAGGGTTCCCTGGGGATACGCAGTATTTT	CASIPGGFPGDTQYF
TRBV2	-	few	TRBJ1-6	TGTGCCAGCAGGGACGGGACAACGCACTCACCCCTCCACTTT	CASRDGTTHSPLHF
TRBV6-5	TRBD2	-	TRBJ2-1	TGTGCCAGCAGTTACTCGAGCGGGGGTAGAGATGAGCAGTTCTTC	CASSYSSGGRDEQFF
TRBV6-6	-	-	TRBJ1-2	TGTGCCAGCAGTTTGACAGGCCATAAAGCTAACTATGGCTACACCTTC	CASSLTGHKANYGYTF
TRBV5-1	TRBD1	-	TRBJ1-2	TGCGCCAGCAGCTTGGACCGGACAGGCCCTTCGGGCTATGGCTACACCTTC	CASSLDRTGPSGYGYTF
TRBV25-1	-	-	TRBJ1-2	TGTGCCAGCAGTCCCCTCCGCGCGGATACTAACTATGGCTACACCTTC	CASSPLRADTNYGYTF
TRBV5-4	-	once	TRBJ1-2	TGTGCCAGCAGCTTGCCCGGGGGGGACGGCTACACCTTC	CASSLPGGDGYTF
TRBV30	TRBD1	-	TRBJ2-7	TGTGCCTGGAACGGAAGGAGGACAGGGACCCAACTAAATCTACGAGGAGGTCAGCAGTACTTC	CAWNGRRTGTQLNLRGGQQYF
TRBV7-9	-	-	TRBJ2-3	TGTGCCAGCAGCTTAGGGGCGGGACCCTTTCGGGGCACAGATACGCAGTATTTT	CASSLGAGPFRGTDTQYF
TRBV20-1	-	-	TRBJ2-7	TGCAGTGCTATATTTAATCACGAGCAGTACTTC	CSAIFNHEQYF
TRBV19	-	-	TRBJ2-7	TGTGCCAGTAGTATAGCACTAACAGGCGCCTACGAGCAGTACTTC	CASSIALTGAYEQYF
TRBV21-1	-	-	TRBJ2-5	TGTGCCAGCAGCAAAGCGCGTGGGGGGACGAGCCAAGAGACCCAGTACTTC	CASSKARGGTSQETQYF